This record concerns one T cell receptor (beta chain) sequence. The target of this receptor is not known. Within one base of it there is no much larger clone, and no base qualities were kept. In total, fewer than 750 healthy bone marrow donors made up the cohort. At the time of sampling, all cohort members were nominally healthy, though unrecorded immune exposures were likely present. The donor tested CMV seronegative and was one of the 352 seronegative cohort members. Every donor gave a peripheral blood sample, and the peripheral blood mononuclear cells from that sample were used for TCR beta sequencing. The Qiagen DNeasy Blood Extraction Kit was used to extract genomic DNA from the blood cell samples. The source of the sample is a study of cytomegalovirus exposure and HLA in healthy donors (dated by TCRdb to about 2017). Study-wide context: In an earlier analysis of some 610 of the donors, around 290 Gb of sequence data and 90 million to 120 million unique TCR beta sequences from 180 million or so T cells were reported. On average, roughly 250,000 unique TCR beta nucleotide sequences were sequenced per donor among some 430 genotyped donors of the cohort, with 15% to 20% of those sequences being non-productive. All discovery cohort repertoires had been generated on a single sequencing platform. The study used immunosequencing to profile the T cell repertoires of approximately 630 subjects and linked those repertoires to cytomegalovirus serostatus. High-throughput TCR immunosequencing, statistical association of individual TCRs with disease status, and machine learning were combined to predict cytomegalovirus infection status. Both class I and class II loci were covered by HLA typing, at four-digit resolution. About five DR-DQ haplotypes were treated as single units for association and clustering because of strong linkage in the cohort. A later genetic analysis used genome-wide SNP genotypes for about 65% of the 666 donors, treating that subset as a discovery cohort. The number of donors typed differed by locus, with about 629-640 for A, B, C, DRB1 and DQB1, around 500 for DQA1, nearly 610 for DPA1, and some 470 for DPB1. An earlier analysis of more than 450 of the donors used high-throughput TCR beta sequencing to judge whether each TCR beta V gene segment behaved as functional or pseudogenic. The later analysis used no new phenotypic data to find candidate immune exposures, relying instead on TCR beta sequences and their occurrence across donors. The genetic ancestry cluster associated with self-reported Caucasian donors included around four fifths of the approximately 400 genotyped donors. The study aimed to test whether signatures of past pathogen exposure could be identified by cataloging public T cell receptors. A separate validation cohort of more than 100 different subjects was used in addition to the approximately 640-subject first cohort. A later analysis re-analyzed previously published TCR beta repertoires from approximately 700 donors and added high-resolution HLA genotyping to study TCR occurrence patterns. About 300 gigabases of sequencing data and approximately 85 million unique TCR sequences were included in an early release covering around 600 HLA-typed donors. Donor age, sex, ethnicity and CMV serostatus were collected together with the repertoire data. The paper as a whole reports these results and caveats: A few of the identified cytomegalovirus-associated TCR beta chains were confirmed in vitro to be specific for cytomegalovirus antigens. The cohort was sequenced for TCR beta chains only, and without alpha or paired-chain data the features that could be detected were limited. The authors suggested that the approach could potentially be extended to other disease states and immunological phenotypes. According to a later genetic analysis, donors in an Asian-associated ancestry cluster had fewer N-insertions in productive TCRs than the approximately 690-donor mean. A cluster of highly shared sequence variants was judged likely to represent a technical artifact of the sequencing pipeline. Correlated functional status among segregating V segments might be attributable to linkage disequilibrium, but an unknown experimental factor could not be ruled out. Sequencing depth was assumed to be roughly uniform across donors in the presence/absence analyses, though that assumption may not hold. Because counts were too low, seventeen rarely observed V segments, including chromosome 9 orphons, were excluded from the earlier analysis of under 650 of the donors. Several of the top co-occurrence clusters appeared to be linked to parvovirus B19, influenza, CMV and Epstein-Barr virus, according to a later analysis. The 87-base-pair reads could not distinguish some IMGT-functional V segments, including TRBV6-2 and TRBV6-3, so those segments were excluded. According to a later analysis, TCR association rates differed among HLA loci, with DRB1 alleles showing the most associated TCRs and HLA-C alleles showing the fewest. Most CMV-associated TCR beta chains appeared to be HLA-restricted in a later analysis, and the HLA associations seemed to be driven largely by CMV exposure. In a later genetic analysis, a missense DCLRE1C variant was associated with V-gene and J-gene trimming of TCR beta chains, and the association was replicated in an independent cohort. Most TCR sequences were observed very rarely across donors, whereas some public TCRs were present in many individuals. Because HLA typing was unavailable for some donors at each locus, only the typed subset was used in association tests. In a later analysis, HLA-associated TCR beta chains were found to be more clonally expanded and to have lower generation probabilities than equally common non-associated chains. In an earlier analysis of around 600 of the donors, most TCR beta V segments appeared in productive rearrangements about 87% or about 30% of the time, broadly matching IMGT annotations. The classifier was reported to diagnose cytomegalovirus status with high specificity and sensitivity in both the original cohort and the validation cohort. In a later analysis, 15,000 to 20,000 TCR beta sequences were associated with specific HLA alleles at a false discovery rate of 0.05. Immune exposure information for the cohort was limited to CMV serostatus. The study listed over 150 TCR beta chains as associated with cytomegalovirus. When HLA alleles, especially DR and DQ, strongly co-occurred, TCR associations were difficult to assign to individual alleles. A further reported finding was that TCR beta sequences accurately predicted the HLA-A and HLA-B alleles for most subjects in the first cohort.

Including the terminal cysteine and phenylalanine, the CDR3 comprises 14 residues. Only the CDR3 DNA is retained, 42 bases long and in frame from the first base. From the germline V gene, CDR1 is SGHVS and CDR2 is FNYEAQ. V was cut back by 5 bases and J by 1 base, leaving a gap of 9 bases between them. Library creation used the immunoSEQ multiplex PCR assay. For the multiplex PCR, a mixture combining 60 forward primers for TCR Vbeta segments and 13 reverse primers for TCR Jbeta segments was used. The CDR3 region of rearranged TCR beta genes was amplified from genomic DNA with a multiplex PCR assay. The amplified TCR beta libraries were sequenced on the Illumina HiSeq System as 87-base-pair reads. On the authors' methods: A later analysis counted approximately 74 million unique TCR beta chains across the 670 or so repertoires, and some 11 million of these chains were shared by at least two donors. A nearest-neighbor algorithm error-corrected the raw reads and collapsed the reads into unique sequences, merging closely related sequences to remove PCR and sequencing errors. Alignment of CDR3 sequences to IMGT reference sequences was used to assign V, D and J gene segments. For a sequence to be retained, at least a six-nucleotide match to both a V gene segment and a J gene segment was required. Rearrangements were classified as productive when the CDR3 lacked stop codons and remained in frame with V and J, and all other rearrangements were classified as non-productive. Following IMGT convention, CDR3 was defined as the stretch from the second conserved V-encoded cysteine up to the conserved J-encoded phenylalanine. Sequences without an unambiguous match to a single V gene segment were excluded from the earlier analysis of almost 600 of the donors. An earlier analysis of a few hundred of the donors called V segments functional above 56.7% productive rearrangements and segregating when the between-donor standard deviation exceeded 5%. A statistical classification framework was developed to diagnose cytomegalovirus status using the catalog of TCR beta chain sequences. A later analysis assigned V and J genes by comparing TCR nucleotide sequences with IMGT/GENE-DB human TR gene sequences. A later analysis assigned CDR3 sequences and most-parsimonious VDJ recombination scenarios with the TCRdist pipeline. In a later analysis, each TCR beta chain was defined by its CDR3 amino acid sequence together with its V-gene family, and reads lacking a unique V-gene family were excluded. As a way to deal with suspected cross-contamination and a sequencing artifact, a later analysis dropped nearly 600 nucleotide sequences that were highly shared and had low generation probability. In a later analysis, a clonal expansion index for each public chain was calculated from normalized within-repertoire ranks of inferred template counts. Generation probabilities in a later analysis came from a VDJ recombination model fitted to out-of-frame rearrangements, and those results were checked against IGoR. A later analysis scored TCR-TCR, TCR-HLA and TCR-CMV co-occurrence with hypergeometric tests, applying a repertoire-size bias correction to TCR pairs. In a later analysis, false discovery rates were estimated by permuting HLA or CMV assignments 20 times. In a later analysis, co-occurring TCRs were grouped using DBSCAN, and TCRdist sequence similarity was added for clustering within HLA-allele-positive subsets. For co-occurrence clustering, repertoires with fewer than 30,000 or more than 120,000 public chains were excluded, along with five or six repertoires with anomalous nucleotide sharing. TCRdb took this table from immuneACCESS and kept in-frame rearrangements with V and J called. Such tables lack part of the clones; where checked against another copy, unresolved V genes explain under half of the gap, and the rest is unexplained. V, J and clone size reflect that table, while D and trimming were determined from the DNA. A total of about 180,000 clones appear in this sample, around 76% of them only once. The top ten constitute 1.5% of the sample.

This clonotype was obtained from a man aged 40-49 years in good health and CMV-seronegative. Sequencing input: PBMCs. Recombination connected TRBV7-6 to TRBJ1-5; TRBD1 is possibly the D segment (5 matching bases). The nucleotide sequence is TGTGCCAGCAGCGTCCAGGGAAGCAATCAGCCCCAGCATTTT. The resulting protein is CASSVQGSNQPQHF.